Shown below are 10 T cell receptor beta chains from a single sample sequenced in a study of blood T cells in healthy people across ages. A second PCR of roughly 7 to 11 cycles used a sample-barcoded 5' primer and a J-beta primer mix. Each CDR3 protein gets one entry after TCRdb re-called the 5' RACE reads with MiXCR. The sample carries over 600,000 distinct CDR3 sequences, around 41% recorded once. Sequences were obtained from blood. Receptors were obtained from a man of 80 years or more in good health.

The CDR3 coding sequence is TGTGCCAGCAGACGGACCCGGGATGCTAACTATGGCTACACCTTC. Its translation is CASRRTRDANYGYTF. The chain recombines TRBV7-2 with TRBJ1-2; no definite D call. Trimming removed 6 bases from V and 0 bases from J, with 14 bases in between. Per the germline V gene, CDR1 is SGHTA and CDR2 is FQGNSA. The CDR3 sequence is 15 residues long.

This clonotype showed up just a few times. This chain connects TRBV6-1 to TRBJ1-2; 10 bases agree with TRBD1. Germline-derived CDR1 and CDR2 are MNHNS and SASEGT. This CDR3 is 13 amino acids long. Trimming took 9 bases from V and 5 from J; bases not matched to a gene: 6. The CDR3 sequence: CASVRDRGYGYTF. CDR3 bases: TGTGCCAGTGTTCGGGACAGGGGATATGGCTACACCTTC.

A note on this clonotype: The junction and the germline gene differ at one end; a read error may be behind it. In nucleotides, the CDR3 is TGCGCCAGCCGATTTAGCGGGAGTAGCACAGGTACGCAGTATTTT. This codes for CASRFSGSSTGTQYF. The chain employs TRBV4-3 and TRBJ2-3, with 9 bases identical to TRBD2. The CDR3 sequence is 15 residues long. The germline CDR1 and CDR2 sequences are LGHNA and YSLEER.

Concerning this clonotype: At one end, the junction sequence differs from germline, possibly due to a read error. The V gene is TRBV7-7, the J gene TRBJ2-3; 7 nucleotides agree with TRBD2. In germline, CDR1 is SSHAT, CDR2 FNYEAQ (reference sequence). This CDR3 has 17 residues. CDR3 loop: CASSPPRRAGVTDTQYF. The CDR3 nucleotides read TGTGCTAGCAGCCCACCCCGTAGGGCGGGAGTCACAGATACGCAGTATTTT.

The gene calls are TRBV5-1 and TRBJ1-6, with 7 nucleotides matching TRBD1. This CDR3 region has 14 residues. CDR1 SGHRS and CDR2 YFSETQ come from the germline V gene. The V and J ends lost 5 bases and 7 bases, in that order; junction bases with no gene match: 6. CDR3 nucleotides: TGCGCCAGCAGATCGACAGGGAACAATTCACCCCTCCACTTT. Protein product: CASRSTGNNSPLHF. Full variable domain (outside the CDR3, taken from reference TRBV5-1 and TRBJ1-6): KAGVTQTPRYLIKTRGQQVTLSCSPISGHRSVSWYQQTPGQGLQFLFEYFSETQRNKGNFPGRFSGRQFSNSRSEMNVSTLELGDSALYLCASRSTGNNSPLHFGNGTRLTVT.

This chain uses TRBV7-2 with TRBJ2-1; D unclear. The V gene lost 1 base and the J gene lost 13 bases, with 20 bases spanning the gap. The CDR3 length is 15 residues. Germline CDR1 reads SGHTA; CDR2 reads FQGNSA. The CDR3 sequence is CASSLGQTFQETQFF. The DNA of the CDR3 is TGTGCCAGCAGCTTAGGGCAGACCTTCCAAGAGACCCAGTTCTTC.

The J gene is TRBJ2-1, the V gene TRBV7-8, with D maybe TRBD2 (5 bases). Germline V gene sequence: CDR1 SGHVS, CDR2 FQNEAQ. Trimming removed 6 bases from V and 10 bases from J, with 19 bases in between. The CDR3 length is 14 residues. CDR3 DNA sequence: TGTGCCAGCAGTTCACAACTAGTTCGGAAAGAGCAGTTCTTC. Translation gives CASSSQLVRKEQFF. The whole variable domain, filled in from reference TRBV7-8 and TRBJ2-1, reads GAGVSQSPRYKVAKRGQDVALRCDPISGHVSLFWYQQALGQGPEFLTYFQNEAQLDKSGLPSDRFFAERPEGSVSTLKIQRTQQEDSAVYLCASSSQLVRKEQFFGPGTRLTVL.

The chain joins TRBV29-1 to TRBJ2-5; 7 bases align to TRBD1. The CDR3 is made up of 14 amino acids. Per germline, CDR1 SQVTM and CDR2 ANQGSEA. V was clipped by 3 bases and J by 2 bases; unmatched bases: 6. CDR3 sequence (DNA): TGCAGCGTTGATGGGGAGACAGGGCAAGAGACCCAGTACTTC. The encoded protein is CSVDGETGQETQYF.

This clonotype was recorded a few times. This chain connects TRBV21-1 to TRBJ2-1; the DNA was not compared with TRBD2, the D call given in the table. TRBV21-1 is a documented pseudogene. The CDR3 consists of 14 residues. The CDR3 reads CASSKSEGYNEQFF. In DNA form, the CDR3 reads TGTGCCAGCAGCAAGTCGGAGGGGTACAATGAGCAGTTCTTC.

This chain uses TRBV2 with TRBJ2-1; 8 bases agree with TRBD2. The CDR3 runs to 16 residues. J gave up 4 bases and V 6 bases, and 11 bases lay outside the gene matches. Germline V gene data show CDR1 as SNHLY and CDR2 as FYNNEI. The CDR3 DNA is TGTGCCAGCAGCGTTGAACGGCTAGCGGGTTACAATGAGCAGTTCTTC. Its translation is CASSVERLAGYNEQFF.